These 12 T cell receptor beta chains came from one sample sequenced in a study of monozygotic twins with inflammatory bowel disease. Using the 5' RACE reads, TCRdb records one entry per CDR3 protein without DNA. The repertoire table contains over 110,000 distinct CDR3 sequences. Source material: blood. These receptors were collected from a human donor with ulcerative colitis or Crohn's disease, or a healthy co-twin of an affected twin (not recorded which).

The V and J genes are TRBV9 and TRBJ1-1; the TRBD1 assignment by TCRdb is unverifiable without DNA. The CDR3 has 16 residues. The V gene's germline CDR1 is SGDLS and CDR2 YYNGEE. CDR3 loop: CASSVVGTEEQGEAFF.

This sequence joins TRBV20-1 and TRBJ2-7. The length of the CDR3 is 14 residues. Germline CDR1 and CDR2: DFQATT and SNEGSKA (reference sequence). The CDR3 loop reads CSARDNVLRREQYF.

The V call is TRBV12-3 or TRBV12-4, the J call TRBJ1-2; TCRdb selects TRBD1, and the lack of DNA leaves this call unchecked. CDR3 length equals 14 residues. The CDR3 sequence: CASSRQETDYGYTF.

The genes are TRBV11-1 and TRBJ1-1. The CDR3 runs 12 residues. The germline CDR1 and CDR2 sequences are SGHAT and FQDESV (reference sequence). CDR3 sequence: CASSLVVTEAFF.

The chain recombines TRBV6-1 with TRBJ1-4; TCRdb's D call, TRBD1, is unchecked because there is no DNA. There are 16 residues in the CDR3. In germline, CDR1 is MNHNS, CDR2 SASEGT. This CDR3 reads CASRGRTPGIREKLFF.

This chain uses TRBV19 with TRBJ1-1; TCRdb proposes TRBD1, but this gene call is untestable without DNA. Germline V CDR1 and CDR2: LNHDA, SQIVND (reference sequence). The CDR3 covers 13 residues. The CDR3 protein is CAIRSRGRTEAFF.

The chain carries TRBV7-2 and TRBJ1-5; the D gene TCRdb calls, TRBD1, cannot be checked with no DNA. The CDR3 is 15 residues long. Germline assignment: CDR1 SGHTA and CDR2 FQGNSA. Here the CDR3 reads CASSLGGGNNQPQHF.

CDR3 sequence: CAISARDEQYF. The chain is built from TRBV10-3 and TRBJ2-7; TCRdb calls TRBD1, which cannot be checked without DNA. The CDR3 covers 11 residues. Germline V CDR1 and CDR2: ENHRY, SYGVKD.

V and J are TRBV27 and TRBJ2-3; without DNA, the TCRdb call of TRBD1 cannot be checked. There are 14 residues in the CDR3. From germline, CDR1 is MNHEY and CDR2 SMNVEV (reference sequence). The CDR3 sequence is CASSFQGPTDTQYF.

The rearrangement uses TRBV10-3 and TRBJ1-2; TCRdb returns TRBD1, unconfirmable since there is no DNA. The CDR3 sequence is 16 residues long. Germline CDR1 and CDR2: ENHRY and SYGVKD. The CDR3 spells CAISVAGVTPSYGYTF.

The chain uses TRBV5-1 and TRBJ2-1; TCRdb's D call, TRBD2, is unchecked because there is no DNA. The CDR3 runs 17 residues. Germline CDR1 is SGHRS and CDR2 is YFSETQ. The CDR3 here is CASSLGVPLSSYNEQFF.

The chain has TRBV10-2 and TRBJ2-7; with no DNA, the TCRdb D assignment of TRBD1 cannot be verified. This CDR3 contains 11 residues. CDR1 is WSHSY and CDR2 is SAAADI in the germline V gene. CDR3 in amino acids: CASSDRVGPHF.